The next 21 T cell receptor beta chains were all read from a single sample in a study of OX40 agonist ivuxolimab in advanced cancers. Method: immunoSEQ multiplex PCR; TCRdb's copy keeps in-frame clones and lacks some. The sample has some 43,000 clones, roughly nine tenths seen once; the top ten hold 0.45% to 0.6%. The sample here was CD4+ or CD8+ T cells sorted from blood, taken in a trial of the OX40 agonist ivuxolimab. These receptor sequences come from an adult with an advanced solid tumor such as melanoma, head and neck, liver or kidney cancer.

The chain is built from TRBV29-1 and TRBJ2-5; the match to TRBD1 covers 9 bases. The DNA end is a closer match to TRBJ2-7, so the J assignment may be wrong. Germline CDR1 and CDR2: SQVTM and ANQGSEA. This CDR3 is built from 16 residues. The CDR3 region has the DNA TGCAGCGTTGAAGCCTGGGGGGACAGGGAGGGCCGCGAGCAGTACTTC. This encodes CSVEAWGDREGREQYF.

The rearrangement uses TRBV11-1 and TRBJ1-2; 7 nucleotides match TRBD1. This CDR3 has 14 amino acids. The ends lost 1 base at V and 4 bases at J; junction bases unmatched: 3. Germline assignment: CDR1 SGHAT and CDR2 FQDESV (reference sequence). CDR3 sequence reads: CASSLEGTVYGYTF. The CDR3, as DNA: TGTGCCAGCAGCTTAGAGGGGACAGTCTATGGCTACACCTTC.

The gene calls are TRBV18 and TRBJ2-2; D remains unclear. Per germline, CDR1 KGHSH and CDR2 LQKENI. This CDR3 has 16 amino acids. The V end lost 3 bases, the J end lost 0 bases, and 11 bases lay between the germline ends. The CDR3 region is CASSPIGSPNTGELFF. In DNA form, the CDR3 reads TGTGCCAGCTCACCCATTGGTAGCCCGAACACCGGGGAGCTGTTTTTT. The variable domain in full, with the rest retrieved from reference TRBV18 and TRBJ2-2, is NAGVMQNPRHLVRRRGQEARLRCSPMKGHSHVYWYRQLPEEGLKFMVYLQKENIIDESGMPKERFSAEFPKEGPSILRIQQVVRGDSAAYFCASSPIGSPNTGELFFGEGSRLTVL.

V gene TRBV6-1 combines with J gene TRBJ1-2; 7 bases fit TRBD1. Germline CDR1 MNHNS, CDR2 SASEGT. The V segment lost 6 bases and the J segment 4 bases; nucleotides outside the gene matches: 8. The CDR3 has 14 residues. The CDR3 DNA is TGTGCCAGCAGCCGACAGGGAGGTGGCTATGGCTACACCTTC. Protein product: CASSRQGGGYGYTF.

The chain combines TRBV5-1 with TRBJ2-5; no definite D call. Germline V gene sequence: CDR1 SGHRS, CDR2 YFSETQ. V lost 2 bases and J 1 base, leaving 0 bases between the germline ends. This CDR3 region has 11 residues. The CDR3 DNA reads TGCGCCAGCAGCTTCCAAGAGACCCAGTACTTC. It translates to CASSFQETQYF. The full variable domain, rest sourced from reference TRBV5-1 and TRBJ2-5, is KAGVTQTPRYLIKTRGQQVTLSCSPISGHRSVSWYQQTPGQGLQFLFEYFSETQRNKGNFPGRFSGRQFSNSRSEMNVSTLELGDSALYLCASSFQETQYFGPGTRLLVL.

The rearrangement joins TRBV7-9 to TRBJ2-5; tentative D call: TRBD2 (5 bases). Germline V lookup: CDR1 SEHNR, CDR2 FQNEAQ (reference sequence). This CDR3 spans 14 amino acids. V dropped 2 bases and J dropped 4 bases, with 11 bases sitting between them. As DNA, the CDR3 is TGTGCCAGCAGCTTATACGAGGGCCCAGAGACCCAGTACTTC. Encoded protein: CASSLYEGPETQYF.

The chain links TRBV10-3 to TRBJ2-5; D possibly uses TRBD1 or TRBD2 (6 bases each). Trimming removed 7 bases from V and 5 bases from J, with 14 bases in between. The CDR3 is 13 amino acids. CDR1 ENHRY and CDR2 SYGVKD come from the germline V gene. This chain's CDR3 is CAIKEGVGETQYF. CDR3 DNA sequence: TGTGCCATCAAGGAGGGGGTCGGGGAGACCCAGTACTTC.

The V call is TRBV5-1, the J call TRBJ1-2, with D perhaps matching TRBD1 (5 bases). The CDR3 length is 16 residues. Trimming took off 0 bases at V and 7 bases at J, with 19 bases between the two ends. Germline values: CDR1 SGHRS, CDR2 YFSETQ. The DNA of the CDR3 is TGCGCCAGCAGCTTGGTGGCAGGCGCCGGGGGATCTGGCTACACCTTC. Translated: CASSLVAGAGGSGYTF.

This chain connects TRBV6-5 to TRBJ1-6; D gene unclear. Germline values: CDR1 MNHEY, CDR2 SVGAGI. The CDR3 length is 12 residues. V lost 7 bases and J lost 11, with 12 bases in between. CDR3 amino acids: CASKTWEAPLHF. Written as DNA, the CDR3 is TGTGCCAGCAAGACCTGGGAGGCACCCCTCCACTTT.

The chain employs TRBV11-2 and TRBJ2-2; the D is unclear. V was clipped by 3 bases and J by 0 bases, with 8 bases between them. This CDR3 spans 15 amino acids. Per germline, CDR1 SGHAT and CDR2 FQNNGV. The CDR3 nucleotides are TGTGCCAGCAGCTTTACCAGGACGAACACCGGGGAGCTGTTTTTT. It specifies CASSFTRTNTGELFF.

The chain combines TRBV9 with TRBJ2-5, with TRBD2 matching over 16 bases. Germline V gene lookup returns CDR1 SGDLS and CDR2 YYNGEE. This CDR3 is 17 amino acids long. V gave up 3 bases and J gave up 5 bases; unmatched junction bases: 7. In DNA, the CDR3 is TGTGCCAGCAGCGACGGGACTAGCGGGGGGGCGGCTGAGACCCAGTACTTC. Its protein product is CASSDGTSGGAAETQYF.

This clone has a single count. The V call is TRBV29-1, the J call TRBJ1-2, with D possibly TRBD1 on 5 matching bases. The CDR3 has 15 residues. V was pared by 5 bases and J by 4 bases, with 20 bases between. Germline loops: CDR1 SQVTM, CDR2 ANQGSEA. The CDR3 DNA is TGCAGCGTTACCTCGAGACAGCCCGGGGGCTATGGCTACACCTTC. Encoded protein: CSVTSRQPGGYGYTF.

The chain carries TRBV7-2 and TRBJ2-5; 9 positions match TRBD1. The V and J ends lost 5 bases and 7 bases, in that order; junction bases with no gene match: 8. The CDR3 runs 14 residues. Germline V gene lookup returns CDR1 SGHTA and CDR2 FQGNSA. CDR3: CASSDPGQGRTQYF. DNA of the CDR3: TGTGCCAGCAGCGACCCCGGACAGGGGCGGACCCAGTACTTC.

This chain joins TRBV2 and TRBJ1-6; 7 bases are shared with TRBD1. Germline values: CDR1 SNHLY, CDR2 FYNNEI. This CDR3 contains 16 residues. V trimming: 0 bases; J trimming: 7 bases; junction bases outside the gene matches: 6. In nucleotides, the CDR3 is TGTGCCAGCAGTGAAGCGCTTGGACAGGCAAATTCACCCCTCCACTTT. Translating gives CASSEALGQANSPLHF.

The chain carries TRBV5-1 and TRBJ2-6; a possible D gene is TRBD1 (6 bases). Trimming pared 6 bases from V and 1 base from J, leaving 14 bases between. The CDR3 has 16 residues. Germline CDR1 SGHRS, CDR2 YFSETQ. CDR3 protein: CASTRTAPSGANVLTF. For the CDR3, the DNA is TGCGCCAGCACCCGGACAGCGCCTTCTGGGGCCAACGTCCTGACTTTC.

This clone was counted once. The rearrangement joins TRBV6-9 to TRBJ1-5; 9 positions match TRBD1. The CDR3 consists of 14 residues. The germline V gene encodes CDR1 MNHGY and CDR2 SVAAGI. V lost 6 bases to trimming and J lost 8 bases; unmatched junction nucleotides: 8. CDR3 DNA sequence: TGTGCCAGCAGGGTAGACAGGGGGGTTAAGCCCCAGCATTTT. Translation: CASRVDRGVKPQHF.

V and J are TRBV27 and TRBJ2-2; D not certain. There are 12 residues in the CDR3. From germline, CDR1 is MNHEY and CDR2 SMNVEV (reference sequence). The germline V and J ends were trimmed by 4 bases and 6 bases, with 6 bases remaining between them. CDR3 coding DNA: TGTGCCAGCAGTTGGATCGCCGGGGAGCTGTTTTTT. This encodes CASSWIAGELFF.

The chain uses TRBV5-1 and TRBJ2-5; 9 bases are a match to TRBD1. The V gene's germline CDR1 is SGHRS and CDR2 YFSETQ. The V gene end was trimmed by 4 bases and the J gene end by 5 bases; junction bases not matched to a gene: 9. The CDR3 runs to 15 residues. The CDR3 loop is CASSADRGLGETQYF. CDR3 coding DNA: TGCGCCAGCAGCGCGGACAGGGGCCTTGGGGAGACCCAGTACTTC.

This sequence joins TRBV6-5 and TRBJ2-7; TRBD2 matches 11 bases. This CDR3 comprises 15 residues. The germline V gene encodes CDR1 MNHEY and CDR2 SVGAGI. The V segment lost 6 bases and the J segment 5 bases; nucleotides outside the gene matches: 9. The CDR3 loop reads CASSPRLAGSHEQYF. CDR3 nucleotides: TGTGCCAGCAGCCCTCGACTAGCGGGGTCCCACGAGCAGTACTTC.

The chain combines TRBV28 with TRBJ1-1, with D perhaps matching TRBD1 (5 bases). This CDR3 region has 14 residues. Trimming shortened V by 6 bases and J by 11 bases, and 22 bases separated the two germline ends. CDR1 MDHEN and CDR2 SYDVKM come from the germline V gene. The CDR3 sequence is CASRPPQGFWDAFF. For the CDR3, the DNA is TGTGCCAGCAGGCCCCCTCAGGGTTTTTGGGATGCTTTCTTT. Full variable domain (remainder filled in from reference TRBV28 and TRBJ1-1): DVKVTQSSRYLVKRTGEKVFLECVQDMDHENMFWYRQDPGLGLRLIYFSYDVKMKEKGDIPEGYSVSREKKERFSLILESASTNQTSMYLCASRPPQGFWDAFFGQGTRLTVV.

The V call is TRBV2, the J call TRBJ1-2, with no clear D. This CDR3 spans 15 amino acids. Germline V gene data show CDR1 as SNHLY and CDR2 as FYNNEI. Trimming shortened V by 3 bases and J by 2 bases, and 13 bases separated the two germline ends. The CDR3 loop reads CASSDIGPSNYGYTF. The CDR3 region has the DNA TGTGCCAGCAGTGACATCGGACCGTCGAACTATGGCTACACCTTC.